This record concerns one T cell receptor beta chain sequence. The sample is drawn from a study of CD8+ T cells in alopecia areata. Treatment specified: oral pan-JAK inhibitor, 5-10 mg twice daily. The CDR3 sequence is 14 residues long. After removal of 3 bases from V and 1 base from J, the junction contained 3 bases not matched to a gene. Germline V gene lookup returns CDR1 GTSNPN and CDR2 SVGIG (reference sequence). Investigators isolated RNA and reverse transcribed it into cDNA to act as the sequencing template. The assay was immunoSEQ multiplex PCR, and TCRdb's table has in-frame clones only and misses some. This sample has 150,000 to 250,000 clones; 50% to 60% occur once, and the top ten carry roughly 3.3%.

The source of this sequence is a human donor with alopecia areata. The J gene is TRBJ2-3, the V gene TRBV30, with 8 nucleotides matching TRBD1. The sample was CD4+ T cells sorted from blood, taken at week 4, from a patient treated with tofacitinib. The CDR3 sequence is CAWSRGLGTDTQYF. CDR3 DNA sequence: TGTGCCTGGAGCAGGGGGCTCGGCACAGATACGCAGTATTTT. Complete variable domain (other parts from reference TRBV30 and TRBJ2-3): SQTIHQWPATLVQPVGSPLSLECTVEGTSNPNLYWYRQAAGRGLQLLFYSVGIGQISSEVPQNLSASRPQDRQFILSSKKLLLSDSGFYLCAWSRGLGTDTQYFGPGTRLTVL.